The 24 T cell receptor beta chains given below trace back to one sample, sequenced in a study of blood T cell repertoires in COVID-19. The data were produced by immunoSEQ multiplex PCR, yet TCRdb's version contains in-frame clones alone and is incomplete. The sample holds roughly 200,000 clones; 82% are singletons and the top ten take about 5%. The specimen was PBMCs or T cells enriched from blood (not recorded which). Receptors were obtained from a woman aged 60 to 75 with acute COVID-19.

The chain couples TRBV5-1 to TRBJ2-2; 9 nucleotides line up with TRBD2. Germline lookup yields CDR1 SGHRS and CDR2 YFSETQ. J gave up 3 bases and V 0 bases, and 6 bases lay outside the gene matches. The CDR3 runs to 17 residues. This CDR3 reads CASSLGPSGIYTGELFF. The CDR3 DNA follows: TGCGCCAGCAGCTTGGGCCCTAGCGGGATTTACACCGGGGAGCTGTTTTTT.

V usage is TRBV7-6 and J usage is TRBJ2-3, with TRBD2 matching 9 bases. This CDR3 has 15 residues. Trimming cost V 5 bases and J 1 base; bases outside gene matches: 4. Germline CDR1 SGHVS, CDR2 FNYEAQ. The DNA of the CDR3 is TGTGCCAGCAGCCTGACTAGCGGCGGCACAGATACGCAGTATTTT. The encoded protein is CASSLTSGGTDTQYF.

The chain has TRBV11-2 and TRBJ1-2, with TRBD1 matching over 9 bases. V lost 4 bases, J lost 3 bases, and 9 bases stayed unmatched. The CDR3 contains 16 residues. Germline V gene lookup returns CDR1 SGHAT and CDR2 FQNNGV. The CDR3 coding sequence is TGTGCCAGCAGCTCTGTGAGGGACAGGGTATACTATGGCTACACCTTC. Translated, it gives CASSSVRDRVYYGYTF.

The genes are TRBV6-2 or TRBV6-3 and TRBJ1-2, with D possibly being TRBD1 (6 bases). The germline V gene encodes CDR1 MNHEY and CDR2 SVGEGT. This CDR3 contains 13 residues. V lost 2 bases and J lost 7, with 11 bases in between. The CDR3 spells CASSYVTGSGYTF. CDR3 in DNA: TGTGCCAGCAGTTACGTAACAGGGAGTGGCTACACCTTC.

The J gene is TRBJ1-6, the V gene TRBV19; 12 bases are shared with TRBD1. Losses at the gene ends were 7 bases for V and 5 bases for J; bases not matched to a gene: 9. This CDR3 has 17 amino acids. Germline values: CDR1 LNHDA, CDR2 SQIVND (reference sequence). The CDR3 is CASTTFGTGGDNSPLHF. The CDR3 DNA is TGTGCCAGTACCACCTTCGGGACAGGGGGCGATAATTCACCCCTCCACTTT.

The CDR3 sequence is CASSPSGEAFF. The CDR3 nucleotides are TGTGCCAGCAGTCCCTCGGGTGAAGCTTTCTTT. J is TRBJ1-1 and V is TRBV7-2; D is undetermined. The CDR3 runs to 11 residues. Trimming removed 6 bases at V and 7 bases at J, with 9 bases between. CDR1 is SGHTA and CDR2 is FQGNSA in the germline V gene.

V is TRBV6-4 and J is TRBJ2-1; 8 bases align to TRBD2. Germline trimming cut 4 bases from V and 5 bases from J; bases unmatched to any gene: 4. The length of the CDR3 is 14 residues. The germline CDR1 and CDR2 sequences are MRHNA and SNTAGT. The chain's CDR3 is CASSGGGPNNEQFF. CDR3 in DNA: TGTGCCAGCAGTGGCGGGGGGCCAAACAATGAGCAGTTCTTC.

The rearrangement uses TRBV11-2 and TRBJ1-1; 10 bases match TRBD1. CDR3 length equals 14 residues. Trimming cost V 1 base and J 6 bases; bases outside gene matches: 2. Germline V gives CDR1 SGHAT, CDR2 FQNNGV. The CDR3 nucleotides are TGTGCCAGCAGCTTAGGGGACAGGGGCGCTGAAGCTTTCTTT. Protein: CASSLGDRGAEAFF.

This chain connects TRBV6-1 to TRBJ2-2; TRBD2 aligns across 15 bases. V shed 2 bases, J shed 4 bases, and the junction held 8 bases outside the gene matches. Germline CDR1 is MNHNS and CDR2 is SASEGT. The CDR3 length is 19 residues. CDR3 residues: CASSEWRGLAGGSTGELFF. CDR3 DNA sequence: TGTGCCAGCAGTGAATGGCGGGGACTAGCGGGAGGAAGCACCGGGGAGCTGTTTTTT.

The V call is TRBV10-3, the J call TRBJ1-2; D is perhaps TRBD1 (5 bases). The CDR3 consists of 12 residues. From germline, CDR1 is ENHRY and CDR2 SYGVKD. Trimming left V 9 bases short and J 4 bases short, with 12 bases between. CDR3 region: CAIADTSYGYTF. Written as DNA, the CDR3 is TGTGCCATTGCGGACACTTCCTATGGCTACACCTTC.

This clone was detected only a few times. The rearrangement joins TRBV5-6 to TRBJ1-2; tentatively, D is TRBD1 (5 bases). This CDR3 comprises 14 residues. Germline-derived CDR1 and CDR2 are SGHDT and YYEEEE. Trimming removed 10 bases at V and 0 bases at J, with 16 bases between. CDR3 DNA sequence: TGTGCCTCCTGCTTATCAGGGCCTAACTATGGCTACACCTTC. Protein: CASCLSGPNYGYTF.

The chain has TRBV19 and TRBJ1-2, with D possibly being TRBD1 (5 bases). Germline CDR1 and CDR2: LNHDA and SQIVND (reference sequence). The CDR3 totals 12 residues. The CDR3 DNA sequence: TGTGCTGTAAGGGGCGATCTATTTGGCTACACCTTC. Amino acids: CAVRGDLFGYTF.

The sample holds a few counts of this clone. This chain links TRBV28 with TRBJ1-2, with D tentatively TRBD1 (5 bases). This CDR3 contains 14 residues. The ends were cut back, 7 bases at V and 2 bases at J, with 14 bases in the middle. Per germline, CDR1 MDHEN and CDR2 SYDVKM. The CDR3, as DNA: TGTGCCAGCACCACCCAGGGTATCAACTATGGCTACACCTTC. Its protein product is CASTTQGINYGYTF.

CDR3 coding DNA: TGTGCCATCAAGGATAGCGGACGTACGAACACCGGGGAGCTGTTTTTT. Protein: CAIKDSGRTNTGELFF. The chain links TRBV10-3 to TRBJ2-2; the D gene is possibly TRBD2 (6 bases). From germline, CDR1 is ENHRY and CDR2 SYGVKD. Trimming took off 7 bases at V and 0 bases at J, with 15 bases between the two ends. The CDR3 is 16 amino acids.

CDR3 loop: CASSDSSQPQHF. DNA for the CDR3: TGTGCCAGTAGCGACTCAAGTCAGCCCCAGCATTTT. The chain links TRBV19 to TRBJ1-5; unclear D gene. This CDR3 region has 12 residues. The germline gives CDR1 LNHDA, CDR2 SQIVND (reference sequence). Deletions cut 6 bases from V and 6 bases from J, with 9 bases between. Combining the CDR3 with reference TRBV19 and TRBJ1-5 gives the whole variable domain DGGITQSPKYLFRKEGQNVTLSCEQNLNHDAMYWYRQDPGQGLRLIYYSQIVNDFQKGDIAEGYSVSREKKESFPLTVTSAQKNPTAFYLCASSDSSQPQHFGDGTRLSIL.

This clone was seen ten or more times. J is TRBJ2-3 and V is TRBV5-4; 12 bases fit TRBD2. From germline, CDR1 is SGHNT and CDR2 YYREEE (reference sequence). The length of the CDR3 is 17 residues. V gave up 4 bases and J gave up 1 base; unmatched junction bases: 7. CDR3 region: CASSAGTSGPGTDTQYF. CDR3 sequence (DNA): TGTGCCAGCAGCGCAGGGACTAGCGGGCCCGGCACAGATACGCAGTATTTT. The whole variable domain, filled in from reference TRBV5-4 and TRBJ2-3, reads ETGVTQSPTHLIKTRGQQVTLRCSSQSGHNTVSWYQQALGQGPQFIFQYYREEENGRGNFPPRFSGLQFPNYSSELNVNALELDDSALYLCASSAGTSGPGTDTQYFGPGTRLTVL.

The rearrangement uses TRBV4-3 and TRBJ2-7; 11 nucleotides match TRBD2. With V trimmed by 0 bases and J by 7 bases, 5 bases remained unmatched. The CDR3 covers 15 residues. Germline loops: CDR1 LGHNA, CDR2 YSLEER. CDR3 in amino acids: CASSQDTSGRAEQYF. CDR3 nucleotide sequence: TGCGCCAGCAGCCAAGATACTAGCGGGAGAGCTGAGCAGTACTTC.

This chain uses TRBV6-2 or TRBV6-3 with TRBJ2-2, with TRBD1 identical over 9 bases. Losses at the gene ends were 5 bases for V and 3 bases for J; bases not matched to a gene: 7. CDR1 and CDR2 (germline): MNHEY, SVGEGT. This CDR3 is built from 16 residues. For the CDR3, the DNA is TGTGCCAGCAGTCCACACAGGGGGCGCGACACCGGGGAGCTGTTTTTT. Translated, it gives CASSPHRGRDTGELFF.

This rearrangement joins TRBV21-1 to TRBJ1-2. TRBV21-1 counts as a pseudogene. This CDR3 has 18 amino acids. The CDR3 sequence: CASSLRRSRPGLTGGYTF. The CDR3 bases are TGTGCCAGCAGCCTGCGACGCTCCCGACCGGGCCTGACGGGAGGCTACACCTTC.

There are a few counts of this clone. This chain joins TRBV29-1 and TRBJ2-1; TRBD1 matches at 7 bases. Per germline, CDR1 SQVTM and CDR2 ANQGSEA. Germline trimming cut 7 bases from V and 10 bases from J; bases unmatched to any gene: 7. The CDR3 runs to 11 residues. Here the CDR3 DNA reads TGCAGCGCTGACAGGGCTACGGAGCAGTTCTTC. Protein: CSADRATEQFF.

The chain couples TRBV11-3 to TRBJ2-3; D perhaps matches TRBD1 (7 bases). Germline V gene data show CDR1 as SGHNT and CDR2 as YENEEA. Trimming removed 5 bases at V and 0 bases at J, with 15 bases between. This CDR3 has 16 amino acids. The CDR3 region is CASSPGGQTSTDTQYF. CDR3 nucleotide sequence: TGTGCCAGCAGCCCAGGGGGGCAGACGAGCACAGATACGCAGTATTTT.

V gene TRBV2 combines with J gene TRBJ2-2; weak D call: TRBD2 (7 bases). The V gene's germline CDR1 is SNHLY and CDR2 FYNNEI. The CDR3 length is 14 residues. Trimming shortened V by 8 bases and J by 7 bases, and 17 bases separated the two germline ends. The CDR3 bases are TGTGCCAGCGTTTTGCCGGGGGGCCACGGGGAGCTGTTTTTT. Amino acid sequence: CASVLPGGHGELFF.

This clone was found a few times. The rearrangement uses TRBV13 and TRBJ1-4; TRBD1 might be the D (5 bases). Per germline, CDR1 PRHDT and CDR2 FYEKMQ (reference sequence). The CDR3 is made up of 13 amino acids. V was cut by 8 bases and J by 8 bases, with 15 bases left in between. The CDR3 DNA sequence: TGTGCCAGCGGGGCTCGACCGGAAGAAAAACTGTTTTTT. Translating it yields CASGARPEEKLFF.

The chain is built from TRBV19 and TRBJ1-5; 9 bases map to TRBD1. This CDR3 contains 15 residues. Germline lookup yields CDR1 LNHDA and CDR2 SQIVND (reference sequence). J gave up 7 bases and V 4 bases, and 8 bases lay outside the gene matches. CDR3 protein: CASSRGTGLSQPQHF. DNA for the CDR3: TGTGCCAGTAGTAGGGGGACAGGGTTGAGCCAGCCCCAGCATTTT.